What follows is one T cell receptor beta chain and its context. The data are from a study of blood T cell repertoires in COVID-19. Turning to the study itself: T cells, B-cell-depleted T cells, or PBMCs provided the cDNA or gDNA that served as material.

Original methodology: Quantification of nucleated cells was approximated via reference gene primer amplification. TCRdb's table, derived via immunoSEQ multiplex PCR, lists solely in-frame clones and lacks some. The DNA was the basis for D and trimming; V, J and clone size are from that table. The sample has about 200,000 clones; around 90% are singletons. This TCR was sampled from a man in his sixties who had recovered from COVID-19. Sequenced sample: peripheral blood.

CDR3 nucleotides: TGTGCCAGTAGTATTCCGAGCACGTACAATCAGCCCCAGCATTTT. It specifies CASSIPSTYNQPQHF. The V and J genes are TRBV19 and TRBJ1-5; D is unresolved. The CDR3 runs to 15 residues. Trimming shortened V by 3 bases and J by 3 bases, and 12 bases separated the two germline ends. CDR1 and CDR2 (germline): LNHDA, SQIVND (reference sequence).